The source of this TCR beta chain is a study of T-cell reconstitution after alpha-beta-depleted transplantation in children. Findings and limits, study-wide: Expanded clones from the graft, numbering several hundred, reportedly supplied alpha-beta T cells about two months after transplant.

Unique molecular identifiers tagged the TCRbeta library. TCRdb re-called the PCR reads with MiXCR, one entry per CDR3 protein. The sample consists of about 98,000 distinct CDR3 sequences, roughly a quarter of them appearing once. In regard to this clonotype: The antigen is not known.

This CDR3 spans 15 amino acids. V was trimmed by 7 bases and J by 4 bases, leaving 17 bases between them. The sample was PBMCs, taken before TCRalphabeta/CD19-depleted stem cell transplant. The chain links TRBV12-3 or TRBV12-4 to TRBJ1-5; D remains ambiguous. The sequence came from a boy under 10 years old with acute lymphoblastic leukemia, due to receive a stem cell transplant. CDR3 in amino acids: CASNRDGQGNQPQHF. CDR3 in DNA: TGTGCCAGCAACCGAGACGGGCAAGGGAATCAGCCCCAGCATTTT.